This paragraph covers one T cell receptor beta chain sequence. Its antigen is still unknown. Base qualities are not provided; no much larger clone lies one nucleotide away. This sample is part of a study of blood T cell repertoires in COVID-19 (dated by TCRdb to 2018 to 2020). Describing the broader study: Samples from collaborators originated in the United States, Italy and Spain and spanned both the acute and convalescent phases of COVID-19. The samples were drawn from two sources: the first 160 participants of the ongoing ImmuneRACE study, and 1,000 to 1,500 subjects contributed by 6 global collaborators. The dataset comprised deeply sampled blood TCRbeta repertoires from subjects exposed to, actively infected with, or recovered from COVID-19. The repertoires were released in a freely available public database intended as a resource for research on the immune response to SARS-CoV-2. The material from the prospective study consisted of cDNA or gDNA derived from T cells, B-cell-depleted T cells, or PBMCs. HLA class I and class II types, where available, came from metadata supplied by the sample provider rather than from assay-based typing. Nearly every sample came with metadata listing a de-identified subject ID, COVID-19 status, age in years and sex. The paper as a whole reports these results and caveats: The quantity of clinical and demographic metadata differed by source and by participant and was supplied without curation.

Another Seattle source contributed samples from volunteer blood donors who had recovered from COVID-19. Each collaborating institution followed its own protocols to collect whole blood in K2EDTA tubes. Collaborator samples were shipped for TCRbeta analysis as frozen whole blood, isolated PBMCs, or DNA extracted from either sample type. Spanning cysteine to phenylalanine, the CDR3 consists of 15 amino acids. Kept here is only the CDR3 DNA, which spans 45 bases and is read in frame from base 1. Trimmed from V: 0 bases; trimmed from J: 2 bases; junction bases lacking a gene match: 4. CDR1 and CDR2 are read off the germline V gene (reference sequence) as SGHNT and YYREEE. TCRbeta CDR3 regions were amplified from genomic DNA by means of the immunoSEQ Assay, a bias-controlled multiplex PCR. Turning to the authors' computational methods: Nucleated cell counts per sample were estimated from amplification of reference gene primers within the assay. To quantify the absolute abundance of each unique TCRbeta CDR3 rearrangement, sequence reads were collapsed and filtered. For each sample, productive Simpson clonality was calculated as the square root of Simpson's diversity index over productive rearrangements. Held by TCRdb, this immuneACCESS table contains in-frame sequences only and omits some clones. Under half of the omission traces to an unresolved V gene where checked; the cause of the rest is unknown. V and J calls and clone size are as listed in that table; D and trimming were resolved from the DNA. This sample gives about 220,000 clones in total; roughly 84% of them show up just once. 5% to 6.5% of the sample goes to the ten largest clones.

Sequenced sample: peripheral blood. This receptor chain uses TRBV5-4 and TRBJ1-2; 7 bases in the junction line up with TRBD1. This TCR derives from a woman aged 55-69 years who had recovered from COVID-19. DNA sequence: TGTGCCAGCAGCTTGGGGACAGGCCAGAACTATGGCTACACCTTC. It specifies CASSLGTGQNYGYTF.